This entry lists 21 T cell receptor beta chains sequenced from one sample in a study of blood T cell dynamics during melanoma immunotherapy. The data were produced by immunoSEQ multiplex PCR, yet TCRdb's version contains in-frame clones alone and is incomplete. The sample shows 250 to 350 clones, 70% to 90% of them seen only once. Indicated time point: week 3, after first cycle of checkpoint inhibitor. Sample: cell-free DNA from blood, taken from a patient treated with checkpoint blockade. The receptors were gathered from a human donor with melanoma.

The chain links TRBV2 to TRBJ2-1; D is ambiguous. Germline CDR1 is SNHLY and CDR2 is FYNNEI. The CDR3 has 15 amino acids. Trimming pared 3 bases from V and 10 bases from J, leaving 19 bases between. Here the CDR3 DNA reads TGTGCCAGCAGTGAGGGCGGCTCGAGACAAGAGGAGCAGTTCTTC. Translation gives CASSEGGSRQEEQFF.

The chain is built from TRBV7-9 and TRBJ2-1; 13 nucleotides match TRBD2. The junction had 10 bases not matched to a gene; V was cut back by 7 bases and J by 10 bases. The CDR3 sequence is 15 residues long. CDR1 is SEHNR, CDR2 FQNEAQ, per germline (reference sequence). The CDR3 DNA reads as TGTGCCAGCACCAGACTGACTAGCGGGGGGAGGGAGCAGTTCTTC. Amino acid sequence: CASTRLTSGGREQFF. Drawing the rest from reference TRBV7-9 and TRBJ2-1, the complete variable domain is DTGVSQNPRHKITKRGQNVTFRCDPISEHNRLYWYRQTLGQGPEFLTYFQNEAQLEKSRLLSDRFSAERPKGSFSTLEIQRTEQGDSAMYLCASTRLTSGGREQFFGPGTRLTVL.

This chain's CDR3 is CASSLGQGLDTQYF. The CDR3 nucleotides read TGTGCCAGCAGCTTGGGACAGGGGTTGGATACGCAGTATTTT. V usage is TRBV5-8 and J usage is TRBJ2-3; TRBD1 agrees at 8 bases. V trimming: 0 bases; J trimming: 6 bases; junction bases outside the gene matches: 3. The germline V gene has CDR1 SGHTS and CDR2 YDEGEE. The CDR3 is 14 residues long.

The V call is TRBV11-2, the J call TRBJ2-5; the D call may be TRBD1 or TRBD2 (5 bases each). Trimming took 6 bases from V and 5 from J, leaving 16 bases between them. Germline values: CDR1 SGHAT, CDR2 FQNNGV. The CDR3 sequence is 14 residues long. The CDR3 protein is CASSPGTPGETQYF. In nucleotides, the CDR3 is TGTGCCAGCAGTCCCGGGACCCCTGGGGAGACCCAGTACTTC.

V is TRBV29-1 and J is TRBJ1-1; D is possibly TRBD1 (5 bases). Trimming took off 0 bases at V and 8 bases at J, with 10 bases between the two ends. The CDR3 totals 12 residues. Germline assignment: CDR1 SQVTM and CDR2 ANQGSEA. Here the CDR3 reads CSVEEGEGEAFF. CDR3 DNA: TGCAGCGTTGAAGAGGGGGAAGGGGAAGCTTTCTTT.

This clone has only one observation. CDR3 sequence reads: CASSQDRVLTEAFF. The DNA for the CDR3 is TGTGCCAGCAGTCAGGACAGGGTGCTCACTGAAGCTTTCTTT. The chain recombines TRBV28 with TRBJ1-1, with 8 bases fitting TRBD1. The V and J ends lost 5 bases and 4 bases, in that order; junction bases with no gene match: 6. This CDR3 has 14 amino acids. CDR1 is MDHEN and CDR2 is SYDVKM in the germline V gene.

The V call is TRBV5-6, the J call TRBJ1-1; unclear D gene. V gave up 0 bases and J gave up 1 base, with 7 bases separating them. CDR1 and CDR2 (germline): SGHDT, YYEEEE. There are 14 residues in the CDR3. Written as DNA, the CDR3 is TGTGCCAGCAGCTTGGGAGGGAAGAACACTGAAGCTTTCTTT. Its translation is CASSLGGKNTEAFF.

The genes are TRBV7-2 and TRBJ1-5; TRBD1 matches 8 bases. V dropped 5 bases and J dropped 1; count of bases not matched to a gene: 4. This CDR3 spans 15 amino acids. Germline V gene lookup returns CDR1 SGHTA and CDR2 FQGNSA. DNA for the CDR3: TGTGCCAGCAGCCCCTGGACAGGGAGCAATCAGCCCCAGCATTTT. Amino acid sequence: CASSPWTGSNQPQHF. Full variable domain (outside the CDR3, taken from reference TRBV7-2 and TRBJ1-5): GAGVSQSPSNKVTEKGKDVELRCDPISGHTALYWYRQSLGQGLEFLIYFQGNSAPDKSGLPSDRFSAERTGGSVSTLTIQRTQQEDSAVYLCASSPWTGSNQPQHFGDGTRLSIL.

The rearrangement links TRBV7-9 to TRBJ1-1, with D hard to call. Germline V gene lookup returns CDR1 SEHNR and CDR2 FQNEAQ (reference sequence). The CDR3 runs to 12 residues. Trimming pared 0 bases from V and 7 bases from J, leaving 6 bases between. As DNA, the CDR3 is TGTGCCAGCAGCTTAGCGCGGTTTGAAGCTTTCTTT. Its translation: CASSLARFEAFF.

The V and J genes are TRBV18 and TRBJ2-1; 13 bases are a match to TRBD2. Germline-derived CDR1 and CDR2 are KGHSH and LQKENI. This CDR3 contains 18 residues. Trimming cost V 2 bases and J 8 bases; bases outside gene matches: 12. CDR3 DNA: TGTGCCAGCTCACCAAGACTAGCGGGAGGCCGGGGGCATGATGAGCAGTTCTTC. This encodes CASSPRLAGGRGHDEQFF.

A word on this clone: The junction shows a germline mismatch at one end, possibly a read error. The chain carries TRBV14 and TRBJ2-4; TRBD1 or TRBD2 may be the D gene (6 bases each). The V gene's germline CDR1 is SGHDN and CDR2 FVKESK. CDR3 length equals 13 residues. The CDR3 sequence is CASSQVGGRPENF. In DNA form, the CDR3 reads TGTGCCAGCAGCCAAGTGGGGGGCAGGCCAGAGAACTTC.

V is TRBV5-1 and J is TRBJ2-3, with D possibly being TRBD2 (6 bases). The CDR3 extends over 16 amino acids. Germline CDR1 and CDR2: SGHRS and YFSETQ. Trimming cost V 0 bases and J 0 bases, with 11 bases left between them. The CDR3 spells CASSLESGFSTDTQYF. The CDR3 DNA reads TGCGCCAGCAGCTTGGAAAGCGGGTTTAGCACAGATACGCAGTATTTT.

The chain recombines TRBV19 with TRBJ1-2, with 7 positions matching TRBD1. The CDR3 is 13 residues long. Losses at the gene ends were 4 bases for V and 4 bases for J; bases not matched to a gene: 3. The germline V gene has CDR1 LNHDA and CDR2 SQIVND (reference sequence). The CDR3 coding sequence is TGTGCCAGTAGTACCCGGGACAGCTATGGCTACACCTTC. This gives the protein CASSTRDSYGYTF.

This clone was seen only a few times. V gene TRBV6-1 combines with J gene TRBJ2-7; TRBD1 matches at 10 bases. There are 14 residues in the CDR3. Germline CDR1 MNHNS, CDR2 SASEGT. V lost 7 bases, J lost 2 bases, and 5 bases stayed unmatched. In DNA form, the CDR3 reads TGTGCCAGCATCCCGGGACAGGGGCCCTACGAGCAGTACTTC. Amino acids: CASIPGQGPYEQYF.

V is TRBV9 and J is TRBJ1-2; maybe TRBD1 (5 bases). CDR3 size: 14 residues. CDR1 SGDLS and CDR2 YYNGEE come from the germline V gene. The V end was cut by 3 bases, the J end by 4 bases, with 13 bases between. CDR3 nucleotide sequence: TGTGCCAGCAGCGCTTCGGGGGGGTCCTATGGCTACACCTTC. Encoded protein: CASSASGGSYGYTF.

This chain links TRBV6-5 with TRBJ1-2, with D possibly matching TRBD1 (5 bases). In germline, CDR1 is MNHEY, CDR2 SVGAGI. V lost 0 bases, J lost 4 bases, and 12 bases lay in between. The CDR3 has 15 amino acids. The CDR3 DNA reads TGTGCCAGCAGTTACTCGATTACAGGACTCTATGGCTACACCTTC. Protein sequence: CASSYSITGLYGYTF.

J is TRBJ2-6 and V is TRBV29-1; possible D gene TRBD1, 5 bases. Trimming pared 0 bases from V and 4 bases from J, leaving 10 bases between. Germline assignment: CDR1 SQVTM and CDR2 ANQGSEA. The CDR3 runs 15 residues. CDR3 DNA sequence: TGCAGCGTTGAAGACCGGACATCCGGGGCCAACGTCCTGACTTTC. It translates to CSVEDRTSGANVLTF.

This clone was observed a single time. The chain carries TRBV28 and TRBJ1-1; TRBD1 matches at 7 bases. V lost 6 bases and J lost 3; bases outside the gene matches: 7. The CDR3 has 14 amino acids. Germline V gene sequence: CDR1 MDHEN, CDR2 SYDVKM. CDR3 nucleotide sequence: TGTGCCAGCAGGCCCAGGGGGGAGGACACTGAAGCTTTCTTT. This sequence encodes CASRPRGEDTEAFF.

The rearrangement joins TRBV6-5 to TRBJ2-1; the match to TRBD2 covers 11 bases. Germline CDR1 reads MNHEY; CDR2 reads SVGAGI. The CDR3 sequence is 15 residues long. Losses at the gene ends were 6 bases for V and 5 bases for J; bases not matched to a gene: 6. The CDR3 sequence is CASSHTSGGHNEQFF. CDR3 bases: TGTGCCAGCAGCCACACTAGCGGGGGACACAATGAGCAGTTCTTC.

J is TRBJ1-4 and V is TRBV5-6, with D unresolved. CDR1 and CDR2 from the germline V gene are SGHDT and YYEEEE. The germline V and J ends were trimmed by 4 bases and 0 bases, with 10 bases remaining between them. The CDR3 extends over 15 amino acids. The CDR3 here is CASSPLEATNEKLFF. Here the CDR3 DNA reads TGTGCCAGCAGCCCCTTGGAAGCAACTAATGAAAAACTGTTTTTT.

This chain links TRBV7-2 with TRBJ2-5; the D gene is possibly TRBD2 (5 bases). This CDR3 region has 14 residues. From germline, CDR1 is SGHTA and CDR2 FQGNSA. The germline V and J ends were trimmed by 5 bases and 0 bases, with 10 bases remaining between them. The CDR3 DNA follows: TGTGCCAGCAGCACCCGAGGGTACCAAGAGACCCAGTACTTC. Translating gives CASSTRGYQETQYF.